This TCR beta chain came from a study of cytomegalovirus exposure and HLA in healthy donors. V gave up 7 bases and J gave up 8 bases; unmatched junction bases: 11. The CDR3 sequence is 15 residues long. Germline values: CDR1 MNHNS, CDR2 SASEGT. Primers included in the PCR were 60 Vbeta and 13 Jbeta primers. Profiled with immunoSEQ multiplex PCR; TCRdb holds only in-frame clones, not every one. This table holds 40,000 to 60,000 clones. The sequencing sample was made of PBMCs. The TCR was taken from a man in his forties or fifties in good health and CMV-seropositive. The rearrangement uses TRBV6-1 and TRBJ2-1; TRBD2 matches at 10 bases. CDR3 in DNA: TGTGCCAGCATCGTACTAGCGGGAAAACGGGATGAGCAGTTCTTC. It translates to CASIVLAGKRDEQFF.